This T cell receptor (beta chain) was recovered during a study of cytomegalovirus exposure and HLA in healthy donors. The PCR contained 60 Vbeta and 13 Jbeta primers. Clones were sequenced by immunoSEQ multiplex PCR, and TCRdb holds only the in-frame ones, with some missing. Of over 25,000 clones in the sample, more than 55% were seen once. Concerning this clone: What it binds is not known.

The V end lost 3 bases, the J end lost 8 bases, and 15 bases lay between the germline ends. This CDR3 has 14 residues. The germline V gene has CDR1 MRHNA and CDR2 SNTAGT. General observations from the study: With later analysis, a missense DCLRE1C variant became linked to TCR beta V- and J-gene trimming.

The sequence derives from a male donor in good health and CMV-seropositive. The chain couples TRBV6-4 to TRBJ2-3; D is possibly TRBD2 (7 bases). The sample comprised PBMCs. CDR3 amino acids: CASSDGLGGVTQYF. DNA of the CDR3: TGTGCCAGCAGTGATGGACTAGGGGGAGTTACGCAGTATTTT.